This T cell receptor beta chain was sequenced during a study of blood T cells in healthy people across ages. Germline V gives CDR1 SQVTM, CDR2 ANQGSEA. This CDR3 is built from 14 residues. This clonotype was seen a few times. Next came a second PCR, run for about 6 to 12 cycles, which used a sample-barcoded 5' primer along with a J-beta primer mix. MiXCR, applied by TCRdb to the 5' RACE reads, yields one record per CDR3 protein. The sample holds about 600,000 distinct CDR3 sequences, 45% to 55% seen once. The sequenced material came from blood. The chain uses TRBV29-1 and TRBJ2-7, with TRBD1 matching 9 bases. TRBJ2-5 matches the DNA end more closely, so the J call is doubtful. This clonotype originated in a man at least 80 years old in good health. DNA of the CDR3: TGCAGCGTTGACACTCGACAGGGGGTAAAGACCCAGTACTTC. It codes for CSVDTRQGVKTQYF.